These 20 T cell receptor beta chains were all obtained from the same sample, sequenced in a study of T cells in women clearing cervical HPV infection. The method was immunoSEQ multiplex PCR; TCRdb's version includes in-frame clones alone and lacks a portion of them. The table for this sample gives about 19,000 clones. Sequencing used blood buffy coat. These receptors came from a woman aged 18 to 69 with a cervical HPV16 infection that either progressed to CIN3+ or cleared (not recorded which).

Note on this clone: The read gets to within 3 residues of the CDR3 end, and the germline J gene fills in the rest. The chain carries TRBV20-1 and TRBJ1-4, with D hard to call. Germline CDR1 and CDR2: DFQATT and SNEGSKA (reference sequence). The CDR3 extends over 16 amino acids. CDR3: CSARDSEGPYNSPLFF. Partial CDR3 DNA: TGCAGTGCTAGAGATTCAGAGGGCCCATATAATTCACCA.

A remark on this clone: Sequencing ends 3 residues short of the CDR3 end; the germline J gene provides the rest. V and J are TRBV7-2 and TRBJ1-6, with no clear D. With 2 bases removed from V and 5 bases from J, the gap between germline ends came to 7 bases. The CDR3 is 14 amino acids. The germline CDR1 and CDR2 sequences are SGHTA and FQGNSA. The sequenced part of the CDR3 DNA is TGTGCCAGCAGCTTATACGGTGATAATTCACCC. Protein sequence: CASSLYGDNSP. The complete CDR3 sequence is CASSLYGDNSPLHF.

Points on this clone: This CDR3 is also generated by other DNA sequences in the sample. The sequenced CDR3 bases are TGCAGTGCTAGTATGGGGCTAGCGGGGGGCTTCACAGATACG. It translates to CSASMGLAGGFTDT. The whole CDR3 protein reads CSASMGLAGGFTDTQYF. The chain combines TRBV20-1 with TRBJ2-3; 11 nucleotides match TRBD2. The read finishes 3 residues shy of the CDR3 end, and the germline J gene is used to complete it. Trimming cost V 3 bases and J 2 bases; bases outside gene matches: 10. CDR1 DFQATT and CDR2 SNEGSKA come from the germline V gene (reference sequence). The CDR3 totals 17 residues.

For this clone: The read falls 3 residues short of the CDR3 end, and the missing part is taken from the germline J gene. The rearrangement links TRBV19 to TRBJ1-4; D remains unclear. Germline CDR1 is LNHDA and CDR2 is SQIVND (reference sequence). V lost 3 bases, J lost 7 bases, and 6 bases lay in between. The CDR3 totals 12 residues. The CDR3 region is CASSIKGEKLFF. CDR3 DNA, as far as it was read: TGTGCCAGTAGTATCAAGGGTGAAAAA.

CDR3 protein: CASSQGLAGSSPTDTQYF. CDR3 bases read: TGCGCCAGCAGCCAGGGACTAGCGGGGTCTTCCCCCACAGATACG. The chain joins TRBV5-1 to TRBJ2-3, with TRBD2 matching 13 bases. The missing CDR3 end, 3 residues past where the read stops, is filled in from the germline J gene. This CDR3 region has 18 residues. The ends lost 4 bases at V and 2 bases at J; junction bases unmatched: 10. The germline CDR1 and CDR2 sequences are SGHRS and YFSETQ.

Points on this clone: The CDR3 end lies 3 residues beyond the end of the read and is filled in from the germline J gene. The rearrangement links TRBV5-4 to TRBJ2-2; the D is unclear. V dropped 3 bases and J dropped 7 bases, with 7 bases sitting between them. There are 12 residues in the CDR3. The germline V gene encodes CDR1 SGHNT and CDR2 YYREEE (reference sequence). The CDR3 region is CASSSVGGELFF. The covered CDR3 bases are TGTGCCAGCAGCTCGGTTGGCGGGGAG.

The DNA read from the CDR3 is TGTGCCAGCACTGTAGACAGAAACTATGGT. It codes for CASTVDRNYG. The entire CDR3 reads CASTVDRNYGQYF. This sequence joins TRBV2 and TRBJ2-4; possible D gene TRBD1, 5 bases. The read terminates 3 residues ahead of where the CDR3 ends, so the germline J gene completes it. Germline CDR1 and CDR2: SNHLY and FYNNEI. The CDR3 is made up of 13 amino acids.

This CDR3 is CSAARGTEAFF. Incomplete CDR3 DNA: TGCAGTGCCGCCCGGGGCACTGAA. The rearrangement uses TRBV20-1 and TRBJ1-1; D gene unclear. The sequence runs out 3 residues before the end of the CDR3; the remainder is reconstructed from the germline J gene. The CDR3 totals 11 residues. The ends were cut back, 6 bases at V and 4 bases at J, with 9 bases in the middle. The germline V gene encodes CDR1 DFQATT and CDR2 SNEGSKA (reference sequence).

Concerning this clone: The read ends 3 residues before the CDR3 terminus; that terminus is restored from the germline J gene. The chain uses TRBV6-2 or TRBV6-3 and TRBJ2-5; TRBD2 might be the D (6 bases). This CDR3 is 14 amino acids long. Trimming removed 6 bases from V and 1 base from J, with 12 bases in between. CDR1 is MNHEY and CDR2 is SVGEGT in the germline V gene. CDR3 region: CASSHRDSQETQYF. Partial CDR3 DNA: TGTGCCAGCAGCCACCGGGACTCCCAAGAGACC.

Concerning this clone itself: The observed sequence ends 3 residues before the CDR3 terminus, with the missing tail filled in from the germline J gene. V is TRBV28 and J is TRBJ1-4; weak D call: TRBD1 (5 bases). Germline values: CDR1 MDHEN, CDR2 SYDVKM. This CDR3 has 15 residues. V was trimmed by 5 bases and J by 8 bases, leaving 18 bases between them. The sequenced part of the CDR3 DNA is TGTGCCAGCAGTACTATCAGGGCCCGGCGGGAAAAA. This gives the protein CASSTIRARREK. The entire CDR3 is CASSTIRARREKLFF.

The DNA read from the CDR3 is TGTGCCAGCAGACGAGGGGGCGCAGGTTTT. Translating gives CASRRGGAGF. The entire CDR3 sequence reads CASRRGGAGFQYF. V and J are TRBV19 and TRBJ2-4; 7 nucleotides agree with TRBD1. The CDR3 end is not reached by the read, which stops 3 residues before it; the germline J gene fills it in. This CDR3 has 13 residues. CDR1 and CDR2 (germline): LNHDA, SQIVND (reference sequence).

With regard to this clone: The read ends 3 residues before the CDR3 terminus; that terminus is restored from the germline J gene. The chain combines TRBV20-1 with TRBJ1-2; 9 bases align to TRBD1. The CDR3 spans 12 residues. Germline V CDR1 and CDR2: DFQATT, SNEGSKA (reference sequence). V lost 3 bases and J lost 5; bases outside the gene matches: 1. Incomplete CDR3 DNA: TGCAGTGCTAGCGGACAGGGGTATGGC. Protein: CSASGQGYG. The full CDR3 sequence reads CSASGQGYGYTF.

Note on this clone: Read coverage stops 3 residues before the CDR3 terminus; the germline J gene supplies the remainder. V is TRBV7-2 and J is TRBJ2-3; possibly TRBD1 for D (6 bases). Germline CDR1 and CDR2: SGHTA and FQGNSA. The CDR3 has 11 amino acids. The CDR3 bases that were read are TGTGCCAGCAGCACGACAGGATCG. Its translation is CASSTTGS. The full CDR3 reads CASSTTGSQYF.

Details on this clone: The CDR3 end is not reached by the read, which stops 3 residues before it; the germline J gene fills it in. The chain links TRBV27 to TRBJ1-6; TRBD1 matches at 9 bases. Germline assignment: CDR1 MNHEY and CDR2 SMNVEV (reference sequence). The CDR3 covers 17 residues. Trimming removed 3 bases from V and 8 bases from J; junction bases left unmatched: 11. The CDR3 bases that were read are TGTGCCAGCAGTTTGTCTACCCCCGGGACAGGGTATTCACCC. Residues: CASSLSTPGTGYSP. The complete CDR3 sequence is CASSLSTPGTGYSPLHF.

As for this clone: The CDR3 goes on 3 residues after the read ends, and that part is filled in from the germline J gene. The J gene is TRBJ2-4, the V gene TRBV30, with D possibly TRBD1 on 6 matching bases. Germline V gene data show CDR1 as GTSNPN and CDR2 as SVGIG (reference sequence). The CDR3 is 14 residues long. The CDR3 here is CAWSSWAKGDGQYF. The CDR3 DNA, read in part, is TGTGCCTGGAGTTCGTGGGCTAAGGGGGATGGT.

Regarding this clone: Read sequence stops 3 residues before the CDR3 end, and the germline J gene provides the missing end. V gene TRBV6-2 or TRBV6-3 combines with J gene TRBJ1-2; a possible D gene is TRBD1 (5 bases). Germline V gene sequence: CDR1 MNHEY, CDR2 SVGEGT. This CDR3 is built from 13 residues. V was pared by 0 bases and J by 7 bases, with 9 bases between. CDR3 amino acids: CASSYSQVTGYTF. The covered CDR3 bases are TGTGCCAGCAGTTACTCACAGGTTACTGGC.

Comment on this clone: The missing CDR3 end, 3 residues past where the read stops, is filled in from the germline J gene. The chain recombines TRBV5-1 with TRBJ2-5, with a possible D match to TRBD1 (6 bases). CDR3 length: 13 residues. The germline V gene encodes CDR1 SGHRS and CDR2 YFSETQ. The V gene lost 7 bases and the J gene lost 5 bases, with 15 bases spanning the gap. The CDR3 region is CASLRAGEETQYF. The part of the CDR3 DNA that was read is TGCGCCAGCCTTCGGGCAGGGGAGGAGACC.

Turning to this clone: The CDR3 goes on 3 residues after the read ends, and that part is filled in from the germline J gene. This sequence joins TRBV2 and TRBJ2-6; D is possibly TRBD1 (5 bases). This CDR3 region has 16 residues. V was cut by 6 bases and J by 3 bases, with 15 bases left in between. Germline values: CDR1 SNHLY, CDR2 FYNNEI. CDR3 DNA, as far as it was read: TGTGCCAGCAGATTACCAGGGAAGAGTGGGGCCAACGTC. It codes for CASRLPGKSGANV. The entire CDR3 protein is CASRLPGKSGANVLTF.

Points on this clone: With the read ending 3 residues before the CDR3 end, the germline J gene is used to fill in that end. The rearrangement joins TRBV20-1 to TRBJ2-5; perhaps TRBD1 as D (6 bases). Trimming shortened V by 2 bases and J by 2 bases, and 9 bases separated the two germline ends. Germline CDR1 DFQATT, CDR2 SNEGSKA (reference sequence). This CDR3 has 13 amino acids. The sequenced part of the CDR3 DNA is TGCAGTGCTAGATCTACAGGGCAAGAGACC. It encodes CSARSTGQET. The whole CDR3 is CSARSTGQETQYF.

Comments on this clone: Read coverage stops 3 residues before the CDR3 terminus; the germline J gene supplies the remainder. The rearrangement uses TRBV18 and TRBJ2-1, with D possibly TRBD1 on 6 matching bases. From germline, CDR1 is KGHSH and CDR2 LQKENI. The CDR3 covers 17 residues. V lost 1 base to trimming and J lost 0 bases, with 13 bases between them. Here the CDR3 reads CASSPRVTGTSYNEQFF. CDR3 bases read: TGTGCCAGCTCACCACGGGTTACAGGGACCTCCTACAATGAG.